Listed here is a single T cell receptor (beta chain). TCRdb's copy holds only in-frame clones and misses some; the assay was immunoSEQ multiplex PCR. The sample lists 140,000 or so clones, 89% occurring once. Trimming took 4 bases from V and 5 from J, leaving 19 bases between them. The CDR3 totals 15 residues. Germline V gene data show CDR1 as SGHNT and CDR2 as YYREEE (reference sequence). The sample belongs to a study of control samples from healthy donors and cancer patients. The TCR originated in a young man in good health. The material sequenced was blood. The gene calls are TRBV5-4 and TRBJ2-7; D is perhaps TRBD2 (7 bases). The DNA for the CDR3 is TGTGCCAGCAGCCGGGGGGCGCAGTTGCCCCACGAGCAGTACTTC. This translates into CASSRGAQLPHEQYF.